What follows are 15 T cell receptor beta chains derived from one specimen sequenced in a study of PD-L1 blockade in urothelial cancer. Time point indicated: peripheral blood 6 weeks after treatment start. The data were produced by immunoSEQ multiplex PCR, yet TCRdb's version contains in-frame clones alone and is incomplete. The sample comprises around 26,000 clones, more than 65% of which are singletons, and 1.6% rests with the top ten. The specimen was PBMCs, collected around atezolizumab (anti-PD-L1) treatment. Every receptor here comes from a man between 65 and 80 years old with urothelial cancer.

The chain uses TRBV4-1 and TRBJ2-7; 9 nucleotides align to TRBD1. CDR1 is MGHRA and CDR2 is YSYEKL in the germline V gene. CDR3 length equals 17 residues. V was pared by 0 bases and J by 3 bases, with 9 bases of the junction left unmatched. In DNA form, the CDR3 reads TGCGCCAGCAGCCAAGAGAGTACCGGGACAGGGATCTACGAGCAGTACTTC. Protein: CASSQESTGTGIYEQYF.

In DNA, the CDR3 is TGTGCCAGCAGCCCGACTAGCTCGTATGAGACCCAGTACTTC. It yields the protein CASSPTSSYETQYF. This sequence joins TRBV7-9 and TRBJ2-5; TRBD2 aligns across 7 bases. This CDR3 spans 14 amino acids. The J segment lost 5 bases and the V segment lost 5 bases, leaving 8 bases of the junction unmatched. Germline V gene sequence: CDR1 SEHNR, CDR2 FQNEAQ (reference sequence).

CDR3 protein: CASSPPWGDNEQFF. The CDR3 coding sequence is TGTGCCAGCTCACCTCCGTGGGGAGACAATGAGCAGTTCTTC. J is TRBJ2-1 and V is TRBV18; TRBD2 might be the D (5 bases). CDR3 size: 14 residues. Germline CDR1 and CDR2: KGHSH and LQKENI. V was pared by 3 bases and J by 5 bases, with 11 bases between.

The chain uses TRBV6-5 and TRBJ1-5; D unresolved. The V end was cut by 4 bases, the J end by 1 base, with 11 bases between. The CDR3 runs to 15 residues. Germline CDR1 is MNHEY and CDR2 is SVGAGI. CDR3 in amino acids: CASSLTGISNQPQHF. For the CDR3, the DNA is TGTGCCAGCAGTTTAACGGGGATCAGCAATCAGCCCCAGCATTTT.

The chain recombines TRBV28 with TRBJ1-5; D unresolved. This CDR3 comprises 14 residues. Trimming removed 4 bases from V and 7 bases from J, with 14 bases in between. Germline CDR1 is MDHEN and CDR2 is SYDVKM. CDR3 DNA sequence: TGTGCCAGCAGTTCCCAGGAGGAGGACCAGCCCCAGCATTTT. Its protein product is CASSSQEEDQPQHF. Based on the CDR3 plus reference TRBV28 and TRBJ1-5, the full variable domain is DVKVTQSSRYLVKRTGEKVFLECVQDMDHENMFWYRQDPGLGLRLIYFSYDVKMKEKGDIPEGYSVSREKKERFSLILESASTNQTSMYLCASSSQEEDQPQHFGDGTRLSIL.

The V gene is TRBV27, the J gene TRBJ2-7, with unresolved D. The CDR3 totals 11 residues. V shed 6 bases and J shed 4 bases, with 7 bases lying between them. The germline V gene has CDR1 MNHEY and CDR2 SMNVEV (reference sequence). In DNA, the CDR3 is TGTGCCAGCAGCCAGGCATACGAGCAGTACTTC. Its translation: CASSQAYEQYF.

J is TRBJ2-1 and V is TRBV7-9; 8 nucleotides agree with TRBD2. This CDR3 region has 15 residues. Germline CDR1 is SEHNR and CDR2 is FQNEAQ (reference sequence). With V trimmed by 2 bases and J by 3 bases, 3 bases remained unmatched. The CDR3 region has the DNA TGTGCCAGCAGCTTACTTAGCGGGGACTACAATGAGCAGTTCTTC. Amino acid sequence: CASSLLSGDYNEQFF. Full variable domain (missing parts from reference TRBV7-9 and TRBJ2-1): DTGVSQNPRHKITKRGQNVTFRCDPISEHNRLYWYRQTLGQGPEFLTYFQNEAQLEKSRLLSDRFSAERPKGSFSTLEIQRTEQGDSAMYLCASSLLSGDYNEQFFGPGTRLTVL.

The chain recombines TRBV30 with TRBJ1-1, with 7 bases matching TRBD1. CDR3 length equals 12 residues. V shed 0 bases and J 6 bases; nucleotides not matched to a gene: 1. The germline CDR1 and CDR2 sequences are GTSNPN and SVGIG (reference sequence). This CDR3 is CAWSVGGPEAFF. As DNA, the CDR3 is TGTGCCTGGAGTGTAGGGGGCCCTGAAGCTTTCTTT. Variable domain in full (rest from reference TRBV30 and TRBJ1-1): SQTIHQWPATLVQPVGSPLSLECTVEGTSNPNLYWYRQAAGRGLQLLFYSVGIGQISSEVPQNLSASRPQDRQFILSSKKLLLSDSGFYLCAWSVGGPEAFFGQGTRLTVV.

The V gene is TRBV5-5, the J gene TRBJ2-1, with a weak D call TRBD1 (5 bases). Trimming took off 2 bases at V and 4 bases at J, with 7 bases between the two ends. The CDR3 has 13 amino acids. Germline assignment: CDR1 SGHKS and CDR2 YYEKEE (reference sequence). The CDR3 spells CASSLRGYNEQFF. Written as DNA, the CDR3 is TGTGCCAGCAGCTTAAGGGGATACAATGAGCAGTTCTTC.

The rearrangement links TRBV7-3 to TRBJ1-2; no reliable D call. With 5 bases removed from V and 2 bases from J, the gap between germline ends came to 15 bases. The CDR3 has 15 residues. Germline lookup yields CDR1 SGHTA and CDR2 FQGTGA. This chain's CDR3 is CASSPSIPGNYGYTF. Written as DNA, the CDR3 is TGTGCCAGCAGCCCCTCAATACCGGGGAACTATGGCTACACCTTC. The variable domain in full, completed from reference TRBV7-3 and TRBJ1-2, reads GAGVSQTPSNKVTEKGKYVELRCDPISGHTALYWYRQSLGQGPEFLIYFQGTGAADDSGLPNDRFFAVRPEGSVSTLKIQRTERGDSAVYLCASSPSIPGNYGYTFGSGTRLTVV.

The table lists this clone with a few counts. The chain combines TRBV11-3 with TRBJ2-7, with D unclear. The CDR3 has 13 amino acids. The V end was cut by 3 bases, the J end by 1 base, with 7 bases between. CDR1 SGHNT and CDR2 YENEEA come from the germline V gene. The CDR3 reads CASSFIRSYEQYF. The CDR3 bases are TGTGCCAGCAGCTTTATCAGGTCCTACGAGCAGTACTTC.

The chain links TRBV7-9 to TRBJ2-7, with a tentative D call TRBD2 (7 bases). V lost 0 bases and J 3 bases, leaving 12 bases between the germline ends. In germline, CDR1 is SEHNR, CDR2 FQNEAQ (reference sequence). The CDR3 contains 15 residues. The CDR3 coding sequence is TGTGCCAGCAGCTTAGCGGCAGGGGACTACTACGAGCAGTACTTC. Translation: CASSLAAGDYYEQYF.

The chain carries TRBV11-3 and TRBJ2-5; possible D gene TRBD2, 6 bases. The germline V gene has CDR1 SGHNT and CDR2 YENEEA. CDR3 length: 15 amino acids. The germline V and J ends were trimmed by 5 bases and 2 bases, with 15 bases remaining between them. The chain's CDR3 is CASSPRESGQETQYF. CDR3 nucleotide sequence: TGTGCCAGCAGCCCCCGGGAGTCCGGGCAAGAGACCCAGTACTTC. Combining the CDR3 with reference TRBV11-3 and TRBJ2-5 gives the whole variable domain EAGVVQSPRYKIIEKKQPVAFWCNPISGHNTLYWYLQNLGQGPELLIRYENEEAVDDSQLPKDRFSAERLKGVDSTLKIQPAELGDSAVYLCASSPRESGQETQYFGPGTRLLVL.

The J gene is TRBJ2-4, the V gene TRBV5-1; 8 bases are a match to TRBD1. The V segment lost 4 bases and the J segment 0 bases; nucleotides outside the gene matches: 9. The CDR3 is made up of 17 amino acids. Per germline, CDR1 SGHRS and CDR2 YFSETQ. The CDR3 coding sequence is TGCGCCAGCAGCAACCCCCGGACAGGGCGAGCCAAAAACATTCAGTACTTC. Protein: CASSNPRTGRAKNIQYF.

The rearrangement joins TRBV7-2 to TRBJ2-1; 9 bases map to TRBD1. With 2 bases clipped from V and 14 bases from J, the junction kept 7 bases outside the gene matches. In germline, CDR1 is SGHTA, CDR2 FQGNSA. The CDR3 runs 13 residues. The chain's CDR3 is CASSLFSGQGEFF. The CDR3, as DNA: TGTGCCAGCAGCTTATTTTCGGGACAGGGAGAGTTCTTC.